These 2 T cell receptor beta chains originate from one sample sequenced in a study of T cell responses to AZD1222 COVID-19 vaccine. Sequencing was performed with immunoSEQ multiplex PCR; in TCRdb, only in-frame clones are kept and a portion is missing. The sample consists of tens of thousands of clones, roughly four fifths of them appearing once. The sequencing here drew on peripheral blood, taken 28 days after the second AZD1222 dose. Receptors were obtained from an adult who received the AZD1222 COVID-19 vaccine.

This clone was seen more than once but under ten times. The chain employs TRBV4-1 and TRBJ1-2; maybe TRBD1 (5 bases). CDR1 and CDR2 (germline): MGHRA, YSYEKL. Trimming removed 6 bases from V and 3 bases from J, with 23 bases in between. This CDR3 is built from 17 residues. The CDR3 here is CASRPRVGPGTDYGYTF. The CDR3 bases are TGCGCCAGCAGGCCCAGGGTGGGGCCAGGGACTGACTATGGCTACACCTTC.

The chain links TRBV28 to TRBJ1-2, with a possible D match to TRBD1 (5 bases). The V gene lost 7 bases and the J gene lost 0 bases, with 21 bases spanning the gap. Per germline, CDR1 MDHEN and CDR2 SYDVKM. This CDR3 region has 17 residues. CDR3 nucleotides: TGTGCCAGCACTTCCGGGGAGGGGCGGGGATCTAACTATGGCTACACCTTC. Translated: CASTSGEGRGSNYGYTF.